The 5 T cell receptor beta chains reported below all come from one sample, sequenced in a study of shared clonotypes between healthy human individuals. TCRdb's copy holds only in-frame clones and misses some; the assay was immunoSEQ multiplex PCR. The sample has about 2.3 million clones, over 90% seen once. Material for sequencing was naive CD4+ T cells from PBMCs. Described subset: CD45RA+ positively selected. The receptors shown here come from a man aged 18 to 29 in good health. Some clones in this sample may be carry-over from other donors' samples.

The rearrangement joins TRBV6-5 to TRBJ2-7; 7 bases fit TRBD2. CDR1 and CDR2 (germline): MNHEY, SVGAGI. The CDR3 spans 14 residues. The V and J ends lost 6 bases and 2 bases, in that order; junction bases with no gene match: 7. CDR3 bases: TGTGCCAGCAGCCGCGGACTAGAACCCTACGAGCAGTACTTC. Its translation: CASSRGLEPYEQYF.

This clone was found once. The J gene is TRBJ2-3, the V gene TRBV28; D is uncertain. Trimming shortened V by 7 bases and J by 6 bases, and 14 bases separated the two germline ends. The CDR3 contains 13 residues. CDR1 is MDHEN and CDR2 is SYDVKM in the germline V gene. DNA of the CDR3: TGTGCCAGCACCTTGGGGTCCGGGGATACGCAGTATTTT. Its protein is CASTLGSGDTQYF. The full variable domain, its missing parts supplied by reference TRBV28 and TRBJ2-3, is DVKVTQSSRYLVKRTGEKVFLECVQDMDHENMFWYRQDPGLGLRLIYFSYDVKMKEKGDIPEGYSVSREKKERFSLILESASTNQTSMYLCASTLGSGDTQYFGPGTRLTVL.

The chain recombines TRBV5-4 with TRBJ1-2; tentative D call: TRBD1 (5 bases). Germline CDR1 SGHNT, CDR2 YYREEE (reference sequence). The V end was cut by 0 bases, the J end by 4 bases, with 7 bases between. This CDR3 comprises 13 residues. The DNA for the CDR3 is TGTGCCAGCAGCTTGGTGGGGCCCTATGGCTACACCTTC. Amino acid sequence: CASSLVGPYGYTF.

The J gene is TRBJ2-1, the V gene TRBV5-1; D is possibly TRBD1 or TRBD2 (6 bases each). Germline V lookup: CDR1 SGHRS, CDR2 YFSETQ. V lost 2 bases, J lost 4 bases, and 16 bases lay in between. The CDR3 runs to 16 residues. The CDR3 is CASSLLSGGGYNEQFF. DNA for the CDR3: TGCGCCAGCAGCTTACTCTCCGGGGGCGGGTACAATGAGCAGTTCTTC.

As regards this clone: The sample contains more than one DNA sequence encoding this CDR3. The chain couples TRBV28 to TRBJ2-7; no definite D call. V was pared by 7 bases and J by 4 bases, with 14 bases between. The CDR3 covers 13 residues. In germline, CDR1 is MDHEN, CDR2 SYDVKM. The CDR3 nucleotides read TGTGCCAGCAACACAGCTACCCTATACGAGCAGTACTTC. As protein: CASNTATLYEQYF.